This T cell receptor (beta chain) came from a study of blood T cell repertoires in COVID-19. Overall study: Some COVID-19 samples were acute and others convalescent; all came from the United States, Italy and Spain. PBMCs, B-cell-depleted T cells, or T cells provided the cDNA or gDNA that made up the material.

Per the original methods: Amplification of reference gene primers provided the estimated nucleated cell counts. The assay was immunoSEQ multiplex PCR, and TCRdb's table has in-frame clones only and misses some. D and trimming come from the DNA, and the V and J calls and clone size come from that table. The sample yields some 190,000 clones, around nine tenths seen once. The CDR3 runs 15 residues. Trimming took 6 bases from V and 9 from J, leaving 23 bases between them. Germline V gene lookup returns CDR1 LGHDT and CDR2 YNNKEL (reference sequence). Material for sequencing was peripheral blood. The TCR sequence derives from a middle-aged woman who had recovered from COVID-19. V and J are TRBV3-1 (or the pseudogene TRBV3-2) and TRBJ2-5, with D possibly TRBD2 on 6 matching bases. The CDR3 DNA sequence: TGTGCCAGCAGTGAACCGGGACTTGCCCAAGCGGCCCAGTACTTC. Protein: CASSEPGLAQAAQYF.